This T cell receptor beta chain was observed in a study of human T cells and chemical hapten exposure. The study's findings and limits: Expanded TCRs grouped into significantly more large CDR3 similarity clusters than controls produced. TCRs exceeding 1 in 1000 frequency stayed unchanged with DPC sensitization.

About this clonotype itself: The antigen remains unidentified.

Individual cDNA molecules (in the library) carried attached unique molecular identifiers. TCRdb re-called the RACE reads with MiXCR, one entry per CDR3 protein. The sample shows about 80,000 distinct CDR3 sequences, about 15% of them seen only once. The time point: pre-sensitization, week 0. Treatment indicated: therapeutic diphenylcyclopropenone sensitization with weekly scalp DPC. Extraction of total RNA was performed on unfractionated whole blood. The receptor comes from a woman between 45 and 60 years old with alopecia areata. Some clones in this sample may be carry-over from other donors' samples. This material consisted of whole blood, taken in connection with sensitization to the hapten diphenylcyclopropenone (DPC).

The CDR3, as DNA: TGTGCCAGCAGTTTACTCCGCGGTCCTAGAGGGGCGGGGGCCAACGTCCTGACTTTC. Its translation is CASSLLRGPRGAGANVLTF. V and J are TRBV27 and TRBJ2-6; the D gene could be TRBD1 or TRBD2 (5 bases each). V lost 2 bases, J lost 4 bases, and 21 bases lay in between. CDR3 length equals 19 residues. Germline-derived CDR1 and CDR2 are MNHEY and SMNVEV (reference sequence).